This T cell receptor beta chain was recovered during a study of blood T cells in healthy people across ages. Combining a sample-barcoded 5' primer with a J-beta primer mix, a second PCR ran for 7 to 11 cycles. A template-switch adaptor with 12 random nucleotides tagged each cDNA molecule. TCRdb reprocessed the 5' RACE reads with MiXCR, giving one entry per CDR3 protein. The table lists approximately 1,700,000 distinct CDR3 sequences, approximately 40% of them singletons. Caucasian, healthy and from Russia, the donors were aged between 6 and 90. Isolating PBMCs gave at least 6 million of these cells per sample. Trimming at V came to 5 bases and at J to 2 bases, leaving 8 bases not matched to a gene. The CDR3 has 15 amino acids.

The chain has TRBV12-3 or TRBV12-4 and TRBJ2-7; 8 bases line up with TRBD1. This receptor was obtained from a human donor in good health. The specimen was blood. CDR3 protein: CASSPTGGGTYEQYF. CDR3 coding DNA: TGTGCCAGCAGTCCAACAGGGGGTGGTACCTACGAGCAGTACTTC.